The 22 T cell receptor beta chains below were found in one sample sequenced in a study of T cells after yellow fever vaccination. TCRdb redid the calling of the 5' RACE reads with MiXCR, one entry per CDR3 protein. The sample shows about 75,000 distinct CDR3 sequences, around 7.7% of them seen only once. Sequenced here: CD8+ T cells sorted from PBMCs, sampled approximately 11 days after the first yellow fever vaccination. These receptors all stem from a man aged 18 to 35 who received the YFV17D yellow fever vaccine.

The chain combines TRBV4-3 with TRBJ1-3; weak D call: TRBD1 (6 bases). CDR1 and CDR2 (germline): LGHNA, YSLEER. V dropped 1 base and J dropped 0 bases, with 13 bases sitting between them. The CDR3 extends over 17 amino acids. In DNA, the CDR3 is TGCGCCAGCAGCCAAGCTCCGGGGGCCAACTCTGGAAACACCATATATTTT. It yields the protein CASSQAPGANSGNTIYF.

V gene TRBV19 combines with J gene TRBJ2-7; 10 bases align to TRBD1. V was clipped by 5 bases and J by 5 bases; unmatched bases: 3. This CDR3 region has 13 residues. Germline CDR1 LNHDA, CDR2 SQIVND (reference sequence). Written as DNA, the CDR3 is TGTGCCAGTAGTTTTGGGACAGGGGACGAGCAGTACTTC. Protein: CASSFGTGDEQYF.

The chain links TRBV5-1 to TRBJ2-1, with D tentatively TRBD1 (6 bases). Germline CDR1 SGHRS, CDR2 YFSETQ. CDR3 length: 15 amino acids. Trimming removed 4 bases from V and 1 base from J, with 12 bases in between. The CDR3 bases are TGCGCCAGCAGCACTTACAGGGATTCCTACAATGAGCAGTTCTTC. This sequence encodes CASSTYRDSYNEQFF.

This clonotype was counted at least ten times. The chain couples TRBV27 to TRBJ1-5; D unclear. The CDR3 covers 13 residues. Germline V gene lookup returns CDR1 MNHEY and CDR2 SMNVEV (reference sequence). Trimming stripped 0 bases from V and 3 bases from J, with 3 bases between. The CDR3 protein is CASSLSLNQPQHF. DNA of the CDR3: TGTGCCAGCAGTTTATCGCTCAATCAGCCCCAGCATTTT.

The J gene is TRBJ2-1, the V gene TRBV7-6; D might be TRBD1 (5 bases). Germline-derived CDR1 and CDR2 are SGHVS and FNYEAQ. The ends were cut back, 5 bases at V and 10 bases at J, with 21 bases in the middle. This CDR3 has 15 residues. The CDR3 reads CASSEDFYPAGEQFF. CDR3 nucleotide sequence: TGTGCCAGCAGCGAAGACTTCTACCCAGCAGGGGAGCAGTTCTTC. The whole variable domain, filled in from reference TRBV7-6 and TRBJ2-1, reads GAGVSQSPRYKVTKRGQDVALRCDPISGHVSLYWYRQALGQGPEFLTYFNYEAQQDKSGLPNDRFSAERPEGSISTLTIQRTEQRDSAMYRCASSEDFYPAGEQFFGPGTRLTVL.

The CDR3: CASSPQIADGPNPPDTQYF. CDR3 nucleotides: TGCGCCAGCAGCCCCCAGATCGCAGACGGGCCTAATCCACCAGATACGCAGTATTTT. The chain carries TRBV4-3 and TRBJ2-3, with no clear D. Germline V lookup: CDR1 LGHNA, CDR2 YSLEER. Trimming stripped 4 bases from V and 4 bases from J, with 27 bases between. This CDR3 spans 19 amino acids.

At least ten counts were recorded for this clonotype. This sequence joins TRBV12-3 or TRBV12-4 and TRBJ2-2; D may be TRBD1 (5 bases). Trimming removed 10 bases at V and 1 base at J, with 19 bases between. CDR3 size: 16 residues. The CDR3 sequence is CANLAQPRVNTGELFF. Here the CDR3 DNA reads TGTGCCAACTTAGCCCAACCCAGGGTGAACACCGGGGAGCTGTTTTTT.

The rearrangement links TRBV2 to TRBJ1-1; 8 bases are shared with TRBD1. Unmatched junction bases numbered 9, after V lost 0 bases and J lost 0 bases. Germline V lookup: CDR1 SNHLY, CDR2 FYNNEI. CDR3 size: 18 residues. For the CDR3, the DNA is TGTGCCAGCAGTGAAGCGCCTTGGGACAGGCGGATGAACACTGAAGCTTTCTTT. This codes for CASSEAPWDRRMNTEAFF. The whole variable domain, remainder taken from reference TRBV2 and TRBJ1-1, is EPEVTQTPSHQVTQMGQEVILRCVPISNHLYFYWYRQILGQKVEFLVSFYNNEISEKSEIFDDQFSVERPDGSNFTLKIRSTKLEDSAMYFCASSEAPWDRRMNTEAFFGQGTRLTVV.

CDR3 sequence reads: CASSPPGGGLTTDTQYF. The CDR3 region has the DNA TGCGCCAGCAGCCCACCGGGGGGCGGCTTAACCACAGATACGCAGTATTTT. V is TRBV4-1 and J is TRBJ2-3; D is perhaps TRBD2 (7 bases). V dropped 4 bases and J dropped 2 bases, with 19 bases sitting between them. CDR1 and CDR2 (germline): MGHRA, YSYEKL. This CDR3 has 17 amino acids.

This clonotype was detected a few times. The CDR3 DNA is TGCGCCAGCAGCCCCGGGGGGGGGTTCACAGATACGCAGTATTTT. This codes for CASSPGGGFTDTQYF. The chain combines TRBV4-3 with TRBJ2-3, with 8 bases identical to TRBD2. Germline V gene data show CDR1 as LGHNA and CDR2 as YSLEER. CDR3 length: 15 amino acids. The J segment lost 2 bases and the V segment lost 4 bases, leaving 5 bases of the junction unmatched.

The chain is built from TRBV7-2 and TRBJ1-1; D is unresolved. The germline V and J ends were trimmed by 5 bases and 10 bases, with 14 bases remaining between them. The CDR3 is made up of 12 amino acids. Per the germline V gene, CDR1 is SGHTA and CDR2 is FQGNSA. DNA of the CDR3: TGTGCCAGCAGCCCCGCCCTTGAACGAGCTTTCTTT. The encoded protein is CASSPALERAFF.

Many counts were recorded for this clonotype. V is TRBV10-3 and J is TRBJ1-6; tentatively, D is TRBD1 (5 bases). V lost 0 bases to trimming and J lost 9 bases, with 12 bases between them. The CDR3 is 15 residues long. Germline V gives CDR1 ENHRY, CDR2 SYGVKD. The CDR3 loop reads CAISESGVPGSPLHF. In nucleotides, the CDR3 is TGTGCCATCAGTGAGTCGGGGGTTCCAGGTTCACCCCTCCACTTT.

This clonotype was seen only a few times. The chain has TRBV7-8 and TRBJ1-1; D gene unclear. The CDR3 runs 15 residues. Per germline, CDR1 SGHVS and CDR2 FQNEAQ. V was trimmed by 1 base and J by 0 bases, leaving 9 bases between them. The DNA for the CDR3 is TGTGCCAGCAGCTTAGACTTACGCATGAACACTGAAGCTTTCTTT. Protein product: CASSLDLRMNTEAFF.

In this sample, this clonotype turned up many times. V gene TRBV27 combines with J gene TRBJ2-5; 8 bases match TRBD1. Losses at the gene ends were 5 bases for V and 3 bases for J; bases not matched to a gene: 8. The germline CDR1 and CDR2 sequences are MNHEY and SMNVEV (reference sequence). This CDR3 has 15 residues. DNA of the CDR3: TGTGCCAGCAGTCCAAGGACAGGGTGGGAAGAGACCCAGTACTTC. It encodes CASSPRTGWEETQYF.

This clonotype was recorded many times. V gene TRBV6-1 combines with J gene TRBJ1-1; D remains ambiguous. CDR3 size: 12 residues. Trimming removed 1 base at V and 6 bases at J, with 6 bases between. The V gene's germline CDR1 is MNHNS and CDR2 SASEGT. Here the CDR3 reads CASSEDSPEAFF. CDR3 DNA sequence: TGTGCCAGCAGTGAAGACTCCCCTGAAGCTTTCTTT.

The rearrangement joins TRBV27 to TRBJ2-5; TRBD2 matches at 7 bases. Germline V gives CDR1 MNHEY, CDR2 SMNVEV (reference sequence). This CDR3 has 15 residues. V dropped 4 bases and J dropped 3; count of bases not matched to a gene: 8. CDR3 in amino acids: CASSSHPAGEETQYF. The DNA of the CDR3 is TGTGCCAGCAGTTCACATCCCGCGGGGGAAGAGACCCAGTACTTC.

This clonotype was detected ten times or more. The CDR3 reads CATSTGFGFGQYV. The CDR3 DNA reads as TGTGCCACCAGTACAGGTTTTGGTTTCGGGCAGTACGTC. This rearrangement joins TRBV15 to TRBJ2-7, with D perhaps TRBD1 (5 bases). CDR1 and CDR2 (germline): LNHNV, YYDKDF (reference sequence). Trimming removed 6 bases at V and 9 bases at J, with 18 bases between. This CDR3 region has 13 residues.

The V call is TRBV19, the J call TRBJ1-6, with D possibly TRBD1 on 6 matching bases. The germline V gene encodes CDR1 LNHDA and CDR2 SQIVND (reference sequence). The CDR3 is 13 amino acids. V lost 9 bases to trimming and J lost 7 bases, with 13 bases between them. The CDR3 DNA reads as TGTGCCAGCAAACAGGGAGGGAATTCACCCCTCCACTTT. It encodes CASKQGGNSPLHF.

This clonotype was observed many times. This chain connects TRBV4-1 to TRBJ1-5; unclear D gene. V was cut by 0 bases and J by 1 base, with 7 bases left in between. The CDR3 is made up of 15 amino acids. Germline CDR1 is MGHRA and CDR2 is YSYEKL. This CDR3 reads CASSQDMGSNQPQHF. For the CDR3, the DNA is TGCGCCAGCAGCCAAGATATGGGGAGCAATCAGCCCCAGCATTTT.

This clonotype was detected a few times. The V call is TRBV2, the J call TRBJ2-3; TRBD2 matches 7 bases. The V segment lost 8 bases and the J segment 4 bases; nucleotides outside the gene matches: 15. The CDR3 is 16 residues long. The germline gives CDR1 SNHLY, CDR2 FYNNEI. The CDR3 is CASPGEGRAGADTQYF. The CDR3 region has the DNA TGTGCCAGCCCTGGGGAGGGGCGGGCCGGCGCAGATACGCAGTATTTT.

This clonotype was seen only a few times. The chain recombines TRBV4-1 with TRBJ1-6; D unclear. Per the germline V gene, CDR1 is MGHRA and CDR2 is YSYEKL. V dropped 1 base and J dropped 8 bases, with 12 bases sitting between them. This CDR3 comprises 15 residues. The CDR3 sequence: CASSQVGASDSPLHF. Here the CDR3 DNA reads TGCGCCAGCAGCCAAGTAGGAGCTTCGGATTCACCCCTCCACTTT.

This clonotype has a count of ten or more. The chain has TRBV6-2 or TRBV6-3 and TRBJ1-2; 9 nucleotides agree with TRBD1. The CDR3 totals 14 residues. Germline lookup yields CDR1 MNHEY and CDR2 SVGEGT. V lost 6 bases to trimming and J lost 3 bases; unmatched junction nucleotides: 5. The CDR3, as DNA: TGTGCCAGCAGCTCACAGGGGGCATACTATGGCTACACCTTC. Translation: CASSSQGAYYGYTF.